These 20 T cell receptor beta chains were sequenced from one sample in a study of T cell responses to AZD1222 COVID-19 vaccine. Here immunoSEQ multiplex PCR was the method, and the copy in TCRdb shows in-frame clones only, minus some. The sample contains roughly 77,000 clones, roughly nine tenths of which appear only once. The sequenced sample was peripheral blood, obtained 28 days after the second AZD1222 dose. The receptors were sampled from an adult who received the AZD1222 COVID-19 vaccine.

The J gene is TRBJ1-3, the V gene TRBV9, with D maybe TRBD1 (5 bases). V lost 0 bases and J lost 8, with 15 bases in between. The CDR3 contains 15 residues. The germline gives CDR1 SGDLS, CDR2 YYNGEE. The CDR3 loop is CASSVGGSGADTIYF. The CDR3 region has the DNA TGTGCCAGCAGCGTAGGAGGCAGCGGGGCGGACACCATATATTTT.

This clone has a single count. The chain has TRBV7-8 and TRBJ2-5; unclear D gene. Germline V gene sequence: CDR1 SGHVS, CDR2 FQNEAQ. This CDR3 spans 13 amino acids. With 8 bases removed from V and 2 bases from J, the gap between germline ends came to 12 bases. CDR3 residues: CASCWQEQETQYF. The DNA for the CDR3 is TGTGCCAGCTGTTGGCAAGAACAAGAGACCCAGTACTTC.

The chain is built from TRBV10-3 and TRBJ2-5; 14 bases align to TRBD2. CDR3 length: 15 amino acids. The ends lost 2 bases at V and 4 bases at J; junction bases unmatched: 0. CDR1 and CDR2 from the germline V gene are ENHRY and SYGVKD. CDR3 sequence reads: CAISEGTSGGETQYF. The CDR3 coding sequence is TGTGCCATCAGTGAGGGGACTAGCGGGGGAGAGACCCAGTACTTC.

The V call is TRBV9, the J call TRBJ2-3, with 9 bases lining up with TRBD2. The V gene end was trimmed by 1 base and the J gene end by 1 base; junction bases not matched to a gene: 1. CDR3 size: 15 residues. The germline gives CDR1 SGDLS, CDR2 YYNGEE. DNA for the CDR3: TGTGCCAGCAGCGTAATAGCGGGAGGCACAGATACGCAGTATTTT. Translating it yields CASSVIAGGTDTQYF.

V and J are TRBV11-3 and TRBJ2-7; TRBD1 might be the D (5 bases). The CDR3 extends over 14 amino acids. The germline gives CDR1 SGHNT, CDR2 YENEEA. Trimming took 4 bases from V and 1 from J, leaving 11 bases between them. This CDR3 reads CASSSIDSSYEQYF. CDR3 nucleotide sequence: TGTGCCAGCAGCTCCATCGACAGTTCCTACGAGCAGTACTTC.

V and J are TRBV7-9 and TRBJ2-1, with 7 positions matching TRBD1. J lost 4 bases, V lost 1 base, and 4 bases had no gene match. CDR3 length: 15 residues. Germline CDR1 and CDR2: SEHNR and FQNEAQ (reference sequence). The CDR3 DNA reads as TGTGCCAGCAGCTTAGTAGGGGGCGGGTACAATGAGCAGTTCTTC. Translated: CASSLVGGGYNEQFF.

This chain connects TRBV4-1 to TRBJ1-4; no firm D call. V was cut by 4 bases and J by 5 bases, with 14 bases left in between. Germline CDR1 and CDR2: MGHRA and YSYEKL. This CDR3 has 15 amino acids. CDR3 DNA: TGCGCCAGCAGCCCCCGAGCAGGCCTAAATGAAAAACTGTTTTTT. It yields the protein CASSPRAGLNEKLFF.

The chain recombines TRBV5-1 with TRBJ1-1, with D perhaps TRBD1 (5 bases). The length of the CDR3 is 15 residues. The V end lost 4 bases, the J end lost 5 bases, and 18 bases lay between the germline ends. CDR1 and CDR2 (germline): SGHRS, YFSETQ. CDR3 nucleotide sequence: TGCGCCAGCAGCCACCAAGGCACCGGGGGGACTGAAGCTTTCTTT. Its translation: CASSHQGTGGTEAFF.

The chain carries TRBV24-1 and TRBJ1-5; 8 bases are a match to TRBD1. V shed 6 bases, J shed 4 bases, and the junction held 1 base outside the gene matches. This CDR3 spans 13 amino acids. In germline, CDR1 is KGHDR, CDR2 SFDVKD. The CDR3 region has the DNA TGTGCCACCAGTCGGACAGGGAATCAGCCCCAGCATTTT. This encodes CATSRTGNQPQHF.

This clone was observed a single time. The V and J genes are TRBV29-1 and TRBJ1-5, with a tentative D call TRBD1 (5 bases). CDR1 and CDR2 from the germline V gene are SQVTM and ANQGSEA. The CDR3 has 16 amino acids. V gave up 7 bases and J gave up 1 base, with 20 bases separating them. In nucleotides, the CDR3 is TGCAGCGCCGATGAATGGGGCGCGAGAAGCAATCAGCCCCAGCATTTT. It yields the protein CSADEWGARSNQPQHF.

The rearrangement uses TRBV4-2 and TRBJ2-3, with D perhaps TRBD1 or TRBD2 (5 bases each). V dropped 0 bases and J dropped 1 base, with 11 bases sitting between them. Germline values: CDR1 LGHNA, CDR2 YNFKEQ. This CDR3 spans 16 amino acids. The CDR3 sequence: CASSQEIGTGTDTQYF. The CDR3, as DNA: TGTGCCAGCAGCCAAGAAATAGGGACCGGCACAGATACGCAGTATTTT.

This clone came up once. This chain links TRBV5-4 with TRBJ2-2; 10 bases match TRBD2. CDR1 is SGHNT and CDR2 is YYREEE in the germline V gene (reference sequence). The CDR3 totals 16 residues. Germline trimming cut 3 bases from V and 0 bases from J; bases unmatched to any gene: 2. CDR3: CASSSLAGPNTGELFF. The CDR3 coding sequence is TGTGCCAGCAGCTCACTAGCGGGGCCGAACACCGGGGAGCTGTTTTTT.

This clone showed up just once. This sequence joins TRBV11-3 and TRBJ2-5; 8 positions match TRBD2. CDR3 length: 17 amino acids. Germline V gene lookup returns CDR1 SGHNT and CDR2 YENEEA. Trimming took 0 bases from V and 0 from J; bases not matched to a gene: 6. The CDR3 coding sequence is TGTGCCAGCAGCTTAGATCTTACGACTAGCGACCAAGAGACCCAGTACTTC. It specifies CASSLDLTTSDQETQYF.

The rearrangement joins TRBV5-1 to TRBJ1-6; 7 bases map to TRBD1. This CDR3 is built from 15 residues. Germline CDR1 SGHRS, CDR2 YFSETQ. Germline trimming cut 4 bases from V and 7 bases from J; bases unmatched to any gene: 8. The CDR3 protein is CASSPAGTANSPLHF. The CDR3 DNA follows: TGCGCCAGCAGCCCAGCCGGGACAGCAAATTCACCCCTCCACTTT.

The J gene is TRBJ2-3, the V gene TRBV5-5, with D perhaps matching TRBD2 (6 bases). The V end lost 6 bases, the J end lost 4 bases, and 12 bases lay between the germline ends. The V gene's germline CDR1 is SGHKS and CDR2 YYEKEE (reference sequence). This CDR3 contains 13 residues. CDR3 protein: CASNRGGADTQYF. The CDR3 coding sequence is TGTGCCAGCAACCGGGGCGGGGCAGATACGCAGTATTTT.

The chain links TRBV28 to TRBJ2-2, with TRBD1 matching 8 bases. CDR3 size: 14 residues. The germline CDR1 and CDR2 sequences are MDHEN and SYDVKM. The V segment lost 6 bases and the J segment 2 bases; nucleotides outside the gene matches: 2. CDR3 coding DNA: TGTGCCAGCAGCGGACAGGGAAACACCGGGGAGCTGTTTTTT. Its translation: CASSGQGNTGELFF.

The chain recombines TRBV6-4 with TRBJ1-5, with D tentatively TRBD1 (6 bases). Germline CDR1 and CDR2: MRHNA and SNTAGT. V was pared by 5 bases and J by 4 bases, with 9 bases between. The CDR3 loop spans 13 amino acids. CDR3 amino acids: CASSNDRNQPQHF. In nucleotides, the CDR3 is TGTGCCAGCAGTAACGACAGGAATCAGCCCCAGCATTTT.

In nucleotides, the CDR3 is TGTGCCTGGACCAGAGCGGGGGAAGATACGCAGTATTTT. Translation gives CAWTRAGEDTQYF. V gene TRBV30 combines with J gene TRBJ2-3; 8 bases match TRBD2. Germline V gene sequence: CDR1 GTSNPN, CDR2 SVGIG (reference sequence). The length of the CDR3 is 13 residues. The V segment lost 4 bases and the J segment 5 bases; nucleotides outside the gene matches: 5.

The gene calls are TRBV5-6 and TRBJ1-5; D uncertain. CDR3 length: 15 residues. Between the trimmed V and J ends, which lost 2 bases and 1 base, there was a span of 10 bases. CDR1 and CDR2 (germline): SGHDT, YYEEEE. The DNA for the CDR3 is TGTGCCAGCAGCTTAGGGCGGTGGAGCAATCAGCCCCAGCATTTT. As protein: CASSLGRWSNQPQHF.

A single count supports this clone. V is TRBV3-1 (or the pseudogene TRBV3-2) and J is TRBJ2-4; 9 bases are shared with TRBD2. The CDR3 length is 17 residues. V lost 0 bases, J lost 2 bases, and 5 bases stayed unmatched. CDR1 and CDR2 (germline): LGHDT, YNNKEL (reference sequence). In DNA, the CDR3 is TGTGCCAGCAGCCAAGAGGGCGGGGGGGCCCCCAAAAACATTCAGTACTTC. This encodes CASSQEGGGAPKNIQYF.